The 20 T cell receptor beta chains below were found in one sample sequenced in a study of regulatory T cells in long-lasting Graves disease. Time point in this sample: newly diagnosed GD, antithyroid drugs for less than 3 months. RNA isolated from PBMCs was used to make the TCR library. CDR3 regions were amplified by Arm-PCR using iRepertoire HTBI primers to build TCR beta libraries. TCRdb processed the multiplex PCR reads anew with MiXCR; each CDR3 protein has one entry. The repertoire holds 400,000 to 450,000 distinct CDR3 sequences, with about a sixth as singletons. These data were also reused for a study on T cells in Graves' hyperthyroidism and ophthalmopathy.

Material: peripheral blood mononuclear cells (PBMCs), obtained at new diagnosis, from a patient treated with antithyroid drugs. These receptors were taken from a woman aged 25 to 39 with Graves disease.

On this clonotype itself: With only one base between it and a far larger clone, this is likely a read error. V gene TRBV7-8 combines with J gene TRBJ2-7; no definite D call. In germline, CDR1 is SGHVS, CDR2 FQNEAQ. The CDR3 has 13 residues. Trimming removed 6 bases at V and 5 bases at J, with 14 bases between. CDR3 nucleotide sequence: TGTGCCAGCAGTGACGAACGGCACCACGAGCAGTACTTC. This translates into CASSDERHHEQYF.

This clonotype occurred many times. The chain is built from TRBV11-1 and TRBJ2-1, with 11 bases identical to TRBD2. Losses at the gene ends were 5 bases for V and 9 bases for J; bases not matched to a gene: 15. The CDR3 is 17 residues long. Germline loops: CDR1 SGHAT, CDR2 FQDESV (reference sequence). The chain's CDR3 is CASSPKFRTSGSGEQFF. The CDR3 coding sequence is TGTGCCAGCAGCCCGAAGTTTCGGACTAGCGGGTCTGGTGAGCAGTTCTTC.

Concerning this clonotype: This is likely an artifact of a read error, given a far larger clone one base away. The chain recombines TRBV12-3 or TRBV12-4 with TRBJ1-1; no clear D gene. This CDR3 has 16 amino acids. V was shortened by 8 bases and J by 2 bases, with 21 bases between the two germline ends. CDR3 amino acids: CASSPPTEGSNTEAFF. CDR3 DNA: TGTGCCAGCTCACCACCCACCGAGGGCTCTAACACTGAAGCTTTCTTT.

This clonotype has a count of ten or more. The chain uses TRBV24-1 and TRBJ2-5, with unresolved D. The germline V and J ends were trimmed by 1 base and 4 bases, with 18 bases remaining between them. This CDR3 is 17 amino acids long. The germline V gene encodes CDR1 KGHDR and CDR2 SFDVKD. The chain's CDR3 is CATSDFTTGEPRETQYF. The CDR3, as DNA: TGTGCCACCAGTGATTTTACGACTGGCGAACCTAGAGAGACCCAGTACTTC.

This clonotype came up many times. The gene calls are TRBV12-3 or TRBV12-4 and TRBJ2-7; tentatively, D is TRBD2 (5 bases). The CDR3 has 13 residues. Trimming removed 1 base from V and 5 bases from J, with 9 bases in between. CDR3 DNA sequence: TGTGCCAGCAGTTTAGGGGGAGCCAACGAGCAGTACTTC. Its protein product is CASSLGGANEQYF.

In this sample, this clonotype turned up many times. V gene TRBV7-8 combines with J gene TRBJ2-5; D gene ambiguous. In germline, CDR1 is SGHVS, CDR2 FQNEAQ. CDR3 length: 15 residues. Trimming left V 3 bases short and J 2 bases short, with 13 bases between. The CDR3 reads CASSLSAVLQETQYF. The CDR3 nucleotides are TGTGCCAGCAGCTTGTCTGCGGTACTTCAAGAGACCCAGTACTTC. The full variable domain, its missing parts supplied by reference TRBV7-8 and TRBJ2-5, is GAGVSQSPRYKVAKRGQDVALRCDPISGHVSLFWYQQALGQGPEFLTYFQNEAQLDKSGLPSDRFFAERPEGSVSTLKIQRTQQEDSAVYLCASSLSAVLQETQYFGPGTRLLVL.

This clonotype was seen a handful of times. This chain uses TRBV7-2 with TRBJ2-6, with D uncertain. Trimming stripped 5 bases from V and 2 bases from J, with 4 bases between. The CDR3 runs 13 residues. CDR1 and CDR2 (germline): SGHTA, FQGNSA. CDR3 in amino acids: CASSTPGANVLTF. CDR3 sequence (DNA): TGTGCCAGCAGCACCCCTGGGGCCAACGTCCTGACTTTC.

In its sample, this clonotype was seen many times. The chain joins TRBV10-3 to TRBJ2-2, with D unresolved. Germline CDR1 ENHRY, CDR2 SYGVKD. The germline V and J ends were trimmed by 10 bases and 6 bases, with 18 bases remaining between them. The CDR3 runs 14 residues. Here the CDR3 reads CATATTTDAGELFF. Written as DNA, the CDR3 is TGTGCCACCGCTACGACGACCGATGCCGGGGAGCTGTTTTTT.

The chain recombines TRBV7-9 with TRBJ1-2; 7 bases agree with TRBD1. The trim removed 2 bases at V and 0 bases at J, leaving 9 bases unmatched. Germline CDR1 and CDR2: SEHNR and FQNEAQ (reference sequence). The CDR3 runs to 17 residues. DNA of the CDR3: TGTGCCAGCAGCTTACCGGGACAGCGGAGCACTAACTATGGCTACACCTTC. Its translation is CASSLPGQRSTNYGYTF.

This clonotype showed up just a few times. The J gene is TRBJ2-7, the V gene TRBV6-2 or TRBV6-3; 8 bases fit TRBD2. The germline gives CDR1 MNHEY, CDR2 SVGEGT. The CDR3 runs to 14 residues. V lost 2 bases to trimming and J lost 3 bases; unmatched junction nucleotides: 3. CDR3 sequence (DNA): TGTGCCAGCAGTTACGGAGCGGGAGTCTACGAGCAGTACTTC. It yields the protein CASSYGAGVYEQYF.

This clonotype was detected many times. The chain employs TRBV28 and TRBJ2-7; D is uncertain. This CDR3 has 12 residues. Trimming took 7 bases from V and 3 from J, leaving 10 bases between them. CDR1 and CDR2 from the germline V gene are MDHEN and SYDVKM. Here the CDR3 DNA reads TGTGCCAGCAAGCTCACCAACTACGAGCAGTACTTC. Its translation is CASKLTNYEQYF.

At least ten counts were recorded for this clonotype. The chain uses TRBV6-2 or TRBV6-3 and TRBJ2-5; D remains ambiguous. The CDR3 totals 14 residues. V shed 5 bases and J shed 3 bases, with 13 bases lying between them. CDR1 is MNHEY, CDR2 SVGEGT, per germline. CDR3: CASSASGSKETQYF. The CDR3, as DNA: TGTGCCAGCAGTGCGTCCGGGTCTAAAGAGACCCAGTACTTC.

This clonotype was found many times. The gene calls are TRBV2 and TRBJ2-7; D is tentatively TRBD1 or TRBD2 (5 bases each). The CDR3 covers 13 residues. V was clipped by 1 base and J by 12 bases, with 16 bases between them. Germline V gene lookup returns CDR1 SNHLY and CDR2 FYNNEI. CDR3 coding DNA: TGTGCCAGCAGTGAAGGGCCGGGGCAGAGGCCGTACTTC. As protein: CASSEGPGQRPYF.

This clonotype was observed a few times. The V gene is TRBV6-5, the J gene TRBJ1-1, with 10 bases matching TRBD1. The V gene's germline CDR1 is MNHEY and CDR2 SVGAGI. The V segment lost 2 bases and the J segment 1 base; nucleotides outside the gene matches: 4. The CDR3 length is 16 residues. Written as DNA, the CDR3 is TGTGCCAGCAGTTACCTTAGGACAGGGGGGAACACTGAAGCTTTCTTT. Its protein product is CASSYLRTGGNTEAFF.

A word on this clonotype: Sequence at one end of the junction differs from germline and may be a read error. The rearrangement links TRBV3-1 to TRBJ2-2, with D possibly TRBD1 on 6 matching bases. Per the germline V gene, CDR1 is LGHDT and CDR2 is YNNKEL (reference sequence). The CDR3 is 13 amino acids. The CDR3 coding sequence is TGTGCCAGCAGACAGGGCAACACCAGGGAGCTGTTTTTT. Amino acids: CASRQGNTRELFF.

This clonotype was seen many times. V and J are TRBV18 and TRBJ1-1, with D tentatively TRBD1 (5 bases). Germline CDR1 and CDR2: KGHSH and LQKENI. The CDR3 consists of 14 residues. The V and J ends lost 0 bases and 5 bases respectively, with 10 bases between them. CDR3 bases: TGTGCCAGCTCACCACCGGGGCGCGGGACTGAAGCTTTCTTT. Amino acids: CASSPPGRGTEAFF.

Many counts were recorded for this clonotype. The genes are TRBV20-1 and TRBJ2-1; 10 bases are shared with TRBD2. Germline-derived CDR1 and CDR2 are DFQATT and SNEGSKA (reference sequence). CDR3 length equals 21 residues. Germline trimming cut 1 base from V and 1 base from J; bases unmatched to any gene: 19. The CDR3 DNA reads TGCAGTGCTAGAGCCTGGAAAACCGGGACTAGCGATCTAAGATCCTACAATGAGCAGTTCTTC. Translation: CSARAWKTGTSDLRSYNEQFF.

A few counts support this clonotype. The chain joins TRBV7-2 to TRBJ1-5, with a possible D match to TRBD1 (6 bases). V lost 5 bases to trimming and J lost 4 bases, with 24 bases between them. The CDR3 is 18 residues long. The V gene's germline CDR1 is SGHTA and CDR2 FQGNSA. The CDR3 spells CASSSTTGSVVANQPQHF. DNA of the CDR3: TGTGCCAGCAGCAGCACAACAGGGTCCGTAGTGGCTAATCAGCCCCAGCATTTT.

This clonotype was seen more than once but under ten times. The chain carries TRBV7-6 and TRBJ2-1; TRBD2 aligns across 12 bases. The CDR3 extends over 16 amino acids. The germline V gene encodes CDR1 SGHVS and CDR2 FNYEAQ. The junction had 6 bases not matched to a gene; V was cut back by 5 bases and J by 4 bases. The CDR3: CASSQTSGRRYNEQFF. Written as DNA, the CDR3 is TGTGCCAGCAGCCAGACTAGCGGGAGACGTTACAATGAGCAGTTCTTC.

This clonotype showed up many times. This chain uses TRBV6-2 or TRBV6-3 with TRBJ1-1, with D tentatively TRBD1 (6 bases). V lost 2 bases and J lost 6, with 10 bases in between. Germline values: CDR1 MNHEY, CDR2 SVGEGT. The length of the CDR3 is 13 residues. Here the CDR3 DNA reads TGTGCCAGCAGTTACCGAGGGGGGTCTGAAGCTTTCTTT. Translation: CASSYRGGSEAFF.